This T cell receptor beta chain was captured in a study of T cell repertoires in cytomegalovirus infection. Background on the study: Matching HLA type, along with CMV infection, was indicated by public TCR beta signatures.

Study conclusions and caveats: Clonotypes of TCR beta that were HLA-C-restricted and CMV-specific dominated the ex vivo response.

This clonotype was observed at least ten times. Its antigen remains unidentified. V was pared by 3 bases and J by 5 bases, with 11 bases between. The CDR3 spans 14 residues. In TCRdb, the reads were re-called with MiXCR into one record per CDR3 protein. The table has some 390,000 distinct CDR3 sequences, approximately 18% seen once. The sequenced sample consisted of PBMCs. The source is a human donor in good health (CMV status not recorded). Some clones in this sample may be carry-over from other donors' samples. This rearrangement joins TRBV12-3 or TRBV12-4 to TRBJ1-5; D possibly corresponds to TRBD1 (5 bases). The DNA of the CDR3 is TGTGCCAGCAGTTTTGGGGCAAGCGATCAGCCCCAGCATTTT. This codes for CASSFGASDQPQHF.